Sequencing of this T cell receptor (beta chain) was carried out in a study of TIL therapy for anti-PD-1-resistant metastatic lung cancer. The immunoSEQ assay was v3. Profiling relied on immunoSEQ multiplex PCR, and the TCRdb table lists in-frame clones only, not all of them. This table has tens of thousands of clones, less than 75% appearing once. This clone came up a few times. Documented time point: pre-treatment sample, taken before nivolumab and TIL therapy. The source is a person between 25 and 80 years old with non-small cell lung cancer. The sequenced sample was blood, obtained at baseline.

The CDR3 here is CAWMGETAGYTF. CDR3 in DNA: TGTGCCTGGATGGGGGAGACGGCTGGCTACACCTTC. J is TRBJ1-2 and V is TRBV30, with D possibly being TRBD1 (5 bases). CDR3 length: 12 amino acids. The germline V and J ends were trimmed by 4 bases and 7 bases, with 13 bases remaining between them. CDR1 and CDR2 (germline): GTSNPN, SVGIG (reference sequence).